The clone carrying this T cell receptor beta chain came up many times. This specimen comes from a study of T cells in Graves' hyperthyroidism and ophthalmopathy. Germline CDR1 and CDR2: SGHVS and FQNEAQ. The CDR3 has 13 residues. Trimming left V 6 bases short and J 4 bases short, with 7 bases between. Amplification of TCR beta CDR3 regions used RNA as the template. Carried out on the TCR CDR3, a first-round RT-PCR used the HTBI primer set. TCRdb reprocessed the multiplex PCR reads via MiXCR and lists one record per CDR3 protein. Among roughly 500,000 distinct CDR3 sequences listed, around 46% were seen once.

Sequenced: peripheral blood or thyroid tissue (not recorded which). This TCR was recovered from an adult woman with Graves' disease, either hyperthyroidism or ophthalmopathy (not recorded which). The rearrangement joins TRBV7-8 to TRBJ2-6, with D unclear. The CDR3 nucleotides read TGTGCCAGCAGACCACGCGGGGCCAACGTCCTGACTTTC. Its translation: CASRPRGANVLTF.